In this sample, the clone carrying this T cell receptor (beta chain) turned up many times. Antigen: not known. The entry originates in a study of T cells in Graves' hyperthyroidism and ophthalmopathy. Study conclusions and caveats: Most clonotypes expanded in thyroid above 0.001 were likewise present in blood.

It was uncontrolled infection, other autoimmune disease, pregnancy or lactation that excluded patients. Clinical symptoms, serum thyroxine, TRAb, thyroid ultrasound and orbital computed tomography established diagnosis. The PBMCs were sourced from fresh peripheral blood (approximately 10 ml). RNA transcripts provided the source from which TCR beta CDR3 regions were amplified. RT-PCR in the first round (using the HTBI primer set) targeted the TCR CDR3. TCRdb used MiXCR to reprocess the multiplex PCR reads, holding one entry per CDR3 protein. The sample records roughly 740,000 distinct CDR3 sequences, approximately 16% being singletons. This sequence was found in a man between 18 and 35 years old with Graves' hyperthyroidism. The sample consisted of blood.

This chain's CDR3 is CASSPGTVSYNEQFF. For the CDR3, the DNA is TGTGCCAGTTCCCCCGGGACTGTGTCCTACAATGAGCAGTTCTTC. The chain uses TRBV27 and TRBJ2-1; possible D gene TRBD2, 6 bases. CDR1 and CDR2 from the germline V gene are MNHEY and SMNVEV (reference sequence). The V end lost 9 bases, the J end lost 1 base, and 16 bases lay between the germline ends. The CDR3 spans 15 residues.